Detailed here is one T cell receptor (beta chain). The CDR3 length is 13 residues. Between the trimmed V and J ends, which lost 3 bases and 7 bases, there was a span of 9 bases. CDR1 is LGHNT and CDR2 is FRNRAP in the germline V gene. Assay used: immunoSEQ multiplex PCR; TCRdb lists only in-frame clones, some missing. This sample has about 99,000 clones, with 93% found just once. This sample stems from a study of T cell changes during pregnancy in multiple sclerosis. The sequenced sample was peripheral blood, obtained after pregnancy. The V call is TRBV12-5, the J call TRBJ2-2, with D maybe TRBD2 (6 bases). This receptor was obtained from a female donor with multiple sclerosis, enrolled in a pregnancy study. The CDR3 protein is CASGFQGLGELFF. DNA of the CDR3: TGTGCTAGTGGTTTCCAGGGACTCGGGGAGCTGTTTTTT.